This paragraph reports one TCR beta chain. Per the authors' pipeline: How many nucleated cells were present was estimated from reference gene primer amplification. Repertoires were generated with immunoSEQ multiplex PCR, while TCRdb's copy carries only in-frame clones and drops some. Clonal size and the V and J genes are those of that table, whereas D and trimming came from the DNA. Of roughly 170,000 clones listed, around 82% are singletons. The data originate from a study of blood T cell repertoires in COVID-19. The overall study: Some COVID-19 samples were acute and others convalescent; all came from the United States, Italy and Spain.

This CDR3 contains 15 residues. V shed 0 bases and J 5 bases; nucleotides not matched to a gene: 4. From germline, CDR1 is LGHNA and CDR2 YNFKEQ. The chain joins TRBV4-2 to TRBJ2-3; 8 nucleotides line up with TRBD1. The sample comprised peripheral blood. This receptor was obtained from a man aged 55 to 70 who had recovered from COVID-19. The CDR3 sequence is CASSQDQGALDTQYF. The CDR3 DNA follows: TGTGCCAGCAGCCAAGATCAGGGGGCCTTAGATACGCAGTATTTT.